These 12 T cell receptor beta chains share one sample of origin, sequenced in a study of siplizumab effects on memory and regulatory T cells (dated by TCRdb to the late 2010s). The library was prepared using the immunoSEQ multiplex PCR assay. Drawn from immuneACCESS, this table holds only the in-frame rearrangements with V and J called that TCRdb kept. Clones are partly lost; checked studies trace under half to an unresolved V gene and leave the rest unexplained. This sample is represented by roughly 26,000 clones; 70% to 85% of them were singletons. 24% of the sample comes from the top ten. The specimen was memory CD4+ T cells sorted from blood. According to the study, the label for this sample's cell subset or site signals: unstimulated CD4+ memory T cells. The receptor set was obtained from a human donor in good health.

J is TRBJ2-1 and V is TRBV2; 7 positions agree with TRBD2. Germline CDR1 SNHLY, CDR2 FYNNEI. With V trimmed by 7 bases and J by 1 base, 10 bases remained unmatched. CDR3 length: 16 residues. The CDR3 DNA sequence: TGTGCCAGCAAGGAGGACGGACTAGGATCCTACAATGAGCAGTTCTTC. Translating it yields CASKEDGLGSYNEQFF. Using reference TRBV2 and TRBJ2-1 for the parts outside the CDR3, the full variable domain is EPEVTQTPSHQVTQMGQEVILRCVPISNHLYFYWYRQILGQKVEFLVSFYNNEISEKSEIFDDQFSVERPDGSNFTLKIRSTKLEDSAMYFCASKEDGLGSYNEQFFGPGTRLTVL.

This chain links TRBV21-1 with TRBJ1-2; the table's D call, TRBD1, was not checked against the DNA. TRBV21-1 is reported as a pseudogene. The CDR3 is 12 residues long. CDR3 loop: CASSLGSYGYTF. The CDR3 DNA is TGTGCCAGCAGCTTGGGCAGCTATGGCTACACCTTC.

The gene calls are TRBV4-1 and TRBJ2-7; D remains ambiguous. With 1 base removed from V and 3 bases from J, the gap between germline ends came to 10 bases. CDR3 length equals 14 residues. Germline V lookup: CDR1 MGHRA, CDR2 YSYEKL. The CDR3 DNA reads TGCGCCAGCAGCCAAGGTGTCCTTAGCTACGAGCAGTACTTC. The encoded protein is CASSQGVLSYEQYF.

This clone was recorded once. The chain recombines TRBV4-1 with TRBJ2-1, with D maybe TRBD2 (5 bases). Trimming took 1 base from V and 0 from J, leaving 16 bases between them. The V gene's germline CDR1 is MGHRA and CDR2 YSYEKL. The CDR3 spans 18 residues. DNA of the CDR3: TGCGCCAGCAGCCAAGCGTTAATGGACTGGAGCTCCTACAATGAGCAGTTCTTC. Its translation is CASSQALMDWSSYNEQFF.

The chain joins TRBV20-1 to TRBJ1-1, with D hard to call. V was shortened by 8 bases and J by 6 bases, with 13 bases between the two germline ends. The CDR3 totals 11 residues. The germline gives CDR1 DFQATT, CDR2 SNEGSKA (reference sequence). The CDR3 spells CSSTVRAEAFF. Here the CDR3 DNA reads TGCAGTAGCACAGTGAGGGCTGAAGCTTTCTTT.

With respect to this clone: One junction end disagrees with the germline gene, perhaps due to a read error. The chain has TRBV29-1 and TRBJ2-1; 7 bases agree with TRBD1. Germline-derived CDR1 and CDR2 are SQVTM and ANQGSEA. The CDR3 length is 15 residues. In nucleotides, the CDR3 is TGCAGCGGCCGCCAGCCGGGACAGAGGAGGAATGGGCAGTTCTTC. Its translation: CSGRQPGQRRNGQFF.

The chain links TRBV7-9 to TRBJ2-3; TRBD1 or TRBD2 may be the D gene (5 bases each). The V and J ends lost 1 base and 4 bases respectively, with 15 bases between them. The CDR3 runs 16 residues. CDR1 is SEHNR, CDR2 FQNEAQ, per germline (reference sequence). The CDR3 DNA reads as TGTGCCAGCAGCTTAGGACGGGGCCTAGCCTCAGATACGCAGTATTTT. Translation gives CASSLGRGLASDTQYF. The variable domain in full, with the rest retrieved from reference TRBV7-9 and TRBJ2-3, is DTGVSQNPRHKITKRGQNVTFRCDPISEHNRLYWYRQTLGQGPEFLTYFQNEAQLEKSRLLSDRFSAERPKGSFSTLEIQRTEQGDSAMYLCASSLGRGLASDTQYFGPGTRLTVL.

The V gene is TRBV5-1, the J gene TRBJ1-5; unclear D gene. Germline V gene sequence: CDR1 SGHRS, CDR2 YFSETQ. The CDR3 runs to 14 residues. V lost 4 bases and J 2 bases, leaving 10 bases between the germline ends. CDR3 amino acids: CASSPFEGNQPQHF. The DNA of the CDR3 is TGCGCCAGCAGCCCGTTTGAAGGCAATCAGCCCCAGCATTTT.

This chain links TRBV6-1 with TRBJ1-3, with 8 bases matching TRBD1. This CDR3 region has 17 residues. The germline V gene encodes CDR1 MNHNS and CDR2 SASEGT. Trimming cost V 1 base and J 5 bases; bases outside gene matches: 10. CDR3: CASSEGKGRGRRNTIYF. CDR3 coding DNA: TGTGCCAGCAGTGAAGGAAAAGGCAGGGGGCGTCGAAACACCATATATTTT.

Here the CDR3 reads CAWSPNLYSEQYF. DNA for the CDR3: TGTGCCTGGAGTCCTAACCTCTACTCCGAGCAGTACTTC. The rearrangement joins TRBV30 to TRBJ2-7; no definite D call. Germline CDR1 reads GTSNPN; CDR2 reads SVGIG (reference sequence). The V end lost 2 bases, the J end lost 6 bases, and 14 bases lay between the germline ends. The CDR3 is 13 residues long.

The chain employs TRBV19 and TRBJ2-7; D is possibly TRBD1 (6 bases). Germline V gene sequence: CDR1 LNHDA, CDR2 SQIVND (reference sequence). Trimming took 5 bases from V and 6 from J, leaving 20 bases between them. The CDR3 extends over 15 amino acids. The CDR3 here is CASSAVEPGGLEQYF. CDR3 in DNA: TGTGCCAGTAGTGCAGTCGAACCTGGGGGCCTCGAGCAGTACTTC.

This clone was detected a few times. V gene TRBV5-1 combines with J gene TRBJ2-4; tentative D call: TRBD2 (6 bases). The ends were cut back, 0 bases at V and 14 bases at J, with 21 bases in the middle. This CDR3 region has 15 residues. Germline loops: CDR1 SGHRS, CDR2 YFSETQ. Here the CDR3 reads CASSLEPGLLYFKYF. In DNA, the CDR3 is TGCGCCAGCAGCTTGGAACCGGGACTTCTATATTTTAAGTACTTC.